This is a list of T cell receptor beta chains from one sample in a study of T cell repertoires in cytomegalovirus infection. TCRdb re-called the reads with MiXCR, one entry per CDR3 protein. The sample lists around 280,000 distinct CDR3 sequences; about an eighth were seen once. Sequencing was carried out using PBMCs. The receptors originated from a human donor in good health (CMV status not recorded). Some clones in this sample may be carry-over from other donors' samples. Both conserved end residues are part of each CDR3. The D gene is left open where the match is weak. Where a row states a size, it is once, few, many or the class of an expanded clone; other rows omit it.

d_call	j_call	v_call	clone_size	cdr3_nt	cdr3_aa
.	TRBJ1-6	TRBV7-9	many	TGTGCCAGCACCCTGGAGGCCACTAATTCACCCCTCCACTTT	CASTLEATNSPLHF
.	TRBJ1-1	TRBV2	.	TGTGCCAGCAGTGCCCGACAGGTCACACCTGACACTGAAGCTTTCTTT	CASSARQVTPDTEAFF
.	TRBJ1-2	TRBV29-1	.	TGCAGCGCTGGGGAGCGGGGGAAGGATGGCTACACCTTC	CSAGERGKDGYTF
TRBD1	TRBJ1-5	TRBV28	few	TGTGCCAGCAGCACAATCCGCGGGACAGGGGGCAGGGGCAATCAGCCCCAGCATTTT	CASSTIRGTGGRGNQPQHF
TRBD2	TRBJ2-1	TRBV7-3	many	TGTGCCAGCAGCATTAGCGGGGGGGCCGCAAATGAGCAGTTCTTC	CASSISGGAANEQFF
TRBD2	TRBJ2-1	TRBV6-1	many	TGTGCCAGCAGTAGACTAGCGGGAGCCGACAATGAGCAGTTCTTC	CASSRLAGADNEQFF
.	TRBJ2-5	TRBV15	few	TGTGCCACCAGCAGAGTCCGCGGCGCGGGGACCGGGGAGACCCAGTACTTC	CATSRVRGAGTGETQYF
.	TRBJ1-4	TRBV19	.	TGTGCCAGTAGTGTGCCTGAGGGATGGAGGGAAAAACTGTTTTTT	CASSVPEGWREKLFF
TRBD1	TRBJ2-7	TRBV12-5	.	TGTGCTAGTGGTTTGGTACTTAAGGACAGGGACGAGTTCTACGAGCAGTACTTC	CASGLVLKDRDEFYEQYF
.	TRBJ2-2	TRBV14	many	TGTGCCAGCAGCGAGCTGCGTGGCCGCTCCTATCCCCCCGGGGAGCTGTTTTTT	CASSELRGRSYPPGELFF
TRBD1	TRBJ1-2	TRBV7-2	many	TGTGCCAGCAGCGAAACCCCAGGGGGGGGCTACACCTTC	CASSETPGGGYTF
.	TRBJ2-1	TRBV6-4	.	TGTGCCAGCAGTGACTCCATCGGGTGTGAGCAGTTCTTC	CASSDSIGCEQFF
.	TRBJ1-1	TRBV7-8	many	TGTGCCAGCAGCTTACAACCCCAAGGTGGAACTGAAGCTTTCTTT	CASSLQPQGGTEAFF
.	TRBJ1-1	TRBV5-1	many	TGCGCCAGCAGCTTGGATTCCGCGATCACTGAAGCTTTCTTT	CASSLDSAITEAFF
.	TRBJ1-3	TRBV29-1	.	TGCAGCGTTGGGGCAGCATCCTCTGGAAACACCATATATTTT	CSVGAASSGNTIYF
.	TRBJ1-6	TRBV23-1	.	TGCGCCAGCAGTCAATCCGGGTATAATTCACCCCTCCACTTT	CASSQSGYNSPLHF
TRBD1	TRBJ1-2	TRBV28	few	TGTGCCAGCAGTGGGACAGGGGGCGTTCGGGGCTACACCTTC	CASSGTGGVRGYTF
TRBD1	TRBJ1-6	TRBV7-2	many	TGTGCCAGCAGCTTAACACCGGGACAGGGGGCACTAAGGGCCCATTCACCCCTCCACTTT	CASSLTPGQGALRAHSPLHF
.	TRBJ2-1	TRBV7-6	many	TGTGCCAGCAGCCCAGGATCGGGGAGAGCCTCCTACAATGAGCAGTTCTTC	CASSPGSGRASYNEQFF
.	TRBJ2-5	TRBV7-9	.	TGTGCCAGCAGCTTAGGGGCAGACAAAGAGACCCAGTACTTC	CASSLGADKETQYF
.	TRBJ2-1	TRBV7-2	many	TGTGCCAGCAGCTTAGTTGGGGGCAATGAGCAGTTCTTC	CASSLVGGNEQFF
.	TRBJ2-5	TRBV29-1	many	TGCAGCGTCCGACGCAATTTAGACAGCCAAGAGACCCAGTACTTC	CSVRRNLDSQETQYF
TRBD1	TRBJ2-4	TRBV4-1	.	TGCGCCAGCAGCCAGGATACCGGGACAGCGAAAAACATTCAGTACTTC	CASSQDTGTAKNIQYF
TRBD2	TRBJ2-3	TRBV4-2	many	TGTGCCAGCAGCCTTTTCGGCGGGGGGCAGGGCACAGATACGCAGTATTTT	CASSLFGGGQGTDTQYF
.	TRBJ2-1	TRBV12-3/TRBV12-4	many	TGTGCCAGCAGTTTAGCCCTGCGAATCGCTGAGCAGTTCTTC	CASSLALRIAEQFF
TRBD2	TRBJ2-3	TRBV27	many	TGTGCCAGCAGTGCCTCGGGGGGGTATTCAGATACGCAGTATTTT	CASSASGGYSDTQYF
TRBD2	TRBJ2-3	TRBV7-2	few	TGTGCCAGCAGCACCCGACTAGCGGGGGTACAAGATACGCAGTATTTT	CASSTRLAGVQDTQYF
TRBD1	TRBJ2-4	TRBV20-1	.	TGCAGTGCTGAGGACAGGGGGAACATTCAGTACTTC	CSAEDRGNIQYF
.	TRBJ1-1	TRBV11-2	many	TGTGCCAGCAGCTTTAAGGGAGTGAACACTGAAGCTTTCTTT	CASSFKGVNTEAFF
.	TRBJ2-4	TRBV2	few	TGTGCCAGCAGCCCCGAAGGAAACATTCAGTACTTC	CASSPEGNIQYF
.	TRBJ2-3	TRBV12-3/TRBV12-4	few	TGTGCCAGCTCCCAAGGGGGTCTGGTCGCAGATACGCAGTATTTT	CASSQGGLVADTQYF
.	TRBJ1-1	TRBV14	many	TGTGCCAGCAGCCTTAGCCAGAGGGCAACTATGAACACTGAAGCTTTCTTT	CASSLSQRATMNTEAFF
.	TRBJ1-5	TRBV7-2	many	TGTGCCAGCAGCACCCGGGGAGGCGGACAGCCCCAGCATTTT	CASSTRGGGQPQHF
TRBD1	TRBJ2-7	TRBV12-3/TRBV12-4	.	TGTGCCAGCACCCAATCTGACAGGGGGCACTACGAGCAGTACTTC	CASTQSDRGHYEQYF
.	TRBJ2-1	TRBV7-6	many	TGTGCCAGCAGCTCGCTGGGGGGAAGGGGTGAGCAGTTCTTC	CASSSLGGRGEQFF
.	TRBJ2-6	TRBV25-1	many	TGTGCCAGCACCTCTGGGATAACCCTCTCTGGGGCCAACGTCCTGACTTTC	CASTSGITLSGANVLTF